Sequencing of this T cell receptor beta chain was carried out in a study of shared clonotypes between healthy human individuals. In the study overall: The composition of the donors was a couple of women and three men aged 18 to 49.

Memory CD4+ cells were the fraction left after CD45RA+ naive selection. The CDR3 spans 15 residues. From germline, CDR1 is SGHAT and CDR2 FQNNGV. Trimming cost V 5 bases and J 1 base; bases outside gene matches: 6. General study results and limits: Relative to memory subsets, naive subsets generally showed larger estimated richness.

A note on this clone: The antigen is undetermined.

Sequencing used immunoSEQ multiplex PCR; TCRdb keeps in-frame clones, though not all of them. The sample yields some 580,000 clones, 97% seen once. This TCR was sampled from a woman younger than 45 in good health. Specimen: naive CD4+ T cells sorted from blood. Subset meaning: CD45RA+ positively selected. V gene TRBV11-2 combines with J gene TRBJ2-7; TRBD2 matches at 9 bases. The CDR3 coding sequence is TGTGCCAGCAGCCGAAGCGGGAGGTCATCCTACGAGCAGTACTTC. This gives the protein CASSRSGRSSYEQYF.